The sequence of this TCR beta chain was determined in a study of siplizumab effects on memory and regulatory T cells (dated by TCRdb to about 2019). Regarding the complete study: The study looked at the effect of siplizumab, an anti-CD2 antibody, on alloreactive T-cell subsets in allogeneic mixed lymphocyte reactions made from human PBMCs. What the work shows at the level of the full study, not this receptor alone: Siplizumab significantly reduced the cumulative frequency of alloreactive sequences traceable to unstimulated CD4+ memory T cells. Unstimulated naive T cells appeared to be more diverse than memory T cells, and naive cells seemed to make a substantial contribution to the alloresponse. For roughly 75-96% of proliferating CD4+ or CD8+ clones, no naive or memory phenotype could be assigned. Whether proliferating Tregs from siplizumab cultures actually had suppressive function was not functionally confirmed. Of the alloreactive CD4+ clones that could be mapped, the Treg-derived share averaged about 63% with siplizumab compared with roughly 25% in control reactions. Because sequences below about 10^-5 frequency were poorly captured, only a minor fraction of alloreactive clones could be mapped to unstimulated subsets.

The library was produced with the immunoSEQ multiplex PCR assay. Each sample had some 94,000 TCR templates assayed by the deep sequencing platform. Genomic DNA extracted from sorted T cells was the material used for TCRbeta CDR3 sequencing. The authors' analysis ran thus. The R programming language was used for clonal analysis of the TCRbeta CDR3 data. Alloreactive CD4+ and CD8+ clones were identified by comparing unstimulated samples to CFSE-low samples taken after the reaction. By matching sequences to the repertoires of sorted unstimulated Treg and non-Treg cells, each alloreactive CD4+ clone was assigned a regulatory or non-regulatory origin. This is the immuneACCESS table as TCRdb keeps it, with only in-frame sequences that have V and J called. A part of the clones is gone; compared with another copy, unresolved V genes explain less than half, and the rest is unexplained. That table supplies the V and J calls and clone size; D and trimming were determined from the DNA. For this sample there are more than 95,000 clones; approximately 94% appear just once. Jointly, the top ten make up under 2% of the sample.

As regards this clone: Which antigen it targets is not known. It has no much larger one-base neighbor in the sample; base qualities were not kept.

Sorted unstimulated T cells and proliferating T cells recovered from mixed lymphocyte reactions underwent TCRbeta CDR3 sequencing. Fresh whole blood from fewer than 12 HLA-typed healthy donors was used to isolate PBMCs. Unstimulated CD4+ non-regulatory T cells were FACS-sorted to map the origin of alloreactive clones. This TCR was recovered from a human donor in good health. Sequenced material: non-Treg CD4+ T cells sorted from blood. According to the study, the label for this sample's cell subset or site signals: FACS-sorted unstimulated CD4+ non-regulatory T cells.

The DNA sequence is given as TGTGCCAGCAGCCCGTACCTTGCGGGGGGCAATGAGCAGTTCTTC. This codes for CASSPYLAGGNEQFF. The sequence is built from TRBV25-1 and TRBJ2-1; TRBD2 matches 8 bases in the middle. Germline trimming: 6 bases from V, 6 bases from J; junction bases outside gene matches: 10. CDR1 and CDR2, looked up from the germline V gene, are MGHDK and SYGVNS. Its CDR3 holds 15 amino acids, cysteine through phenylalanine. CDR3 DNA only is kept here, 45 bases in frame from base 1.